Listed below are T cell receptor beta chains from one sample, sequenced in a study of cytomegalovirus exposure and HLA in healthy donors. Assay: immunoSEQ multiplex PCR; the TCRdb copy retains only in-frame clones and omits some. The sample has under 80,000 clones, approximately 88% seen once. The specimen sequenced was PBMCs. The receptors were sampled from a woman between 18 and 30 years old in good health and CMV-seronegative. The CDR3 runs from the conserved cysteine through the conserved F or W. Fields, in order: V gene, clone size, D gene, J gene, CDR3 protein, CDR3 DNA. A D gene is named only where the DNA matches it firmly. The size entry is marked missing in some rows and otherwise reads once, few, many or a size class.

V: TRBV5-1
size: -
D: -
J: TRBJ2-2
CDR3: CASSLGLSGELFF
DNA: TGCGCCAGCAGCTTGGGACTGTCCGGGGAGCTGTTTTTT

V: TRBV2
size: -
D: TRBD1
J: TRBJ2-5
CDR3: CASGGQASYQETQYF
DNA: TGTGCCAGCGGGGGACAGGCGAGTTACCAAGAGACCCAGTACTTC

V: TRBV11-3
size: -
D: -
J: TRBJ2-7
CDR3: CASSLVSGSEQYF
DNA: TGTGCCAGCAGCTTGGTCAGCGGCAGTGAGCAGTACTTC

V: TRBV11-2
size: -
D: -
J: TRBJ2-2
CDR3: CASSFRDKELFF
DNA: TGTGCCAGCAGCTTCCGGGACAAGGAGCTGTTTTTT

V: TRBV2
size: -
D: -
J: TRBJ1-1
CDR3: CASSEDAGGWTEAFF
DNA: TGTGCCAGCAGTGAAGATGCGGGGGGCTGGACTGAAGCTTTCTTT

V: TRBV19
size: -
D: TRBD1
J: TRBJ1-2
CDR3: CASGSGTDYGYTF
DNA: TGTGCCAGTGGGTCGGGGACAGACTATGGCTACACCTTC

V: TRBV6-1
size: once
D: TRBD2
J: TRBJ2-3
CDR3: CASSELAGADTQYF
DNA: TGTGCCAGCAGTGAACTAGCGGGAGCAGATACGCAGTATTTT

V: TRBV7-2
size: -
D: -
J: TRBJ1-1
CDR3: CASTMPGHNKAFF
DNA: TGTGCCAGCACAATGCCGGGACACAATAAAGCTTTCTTT

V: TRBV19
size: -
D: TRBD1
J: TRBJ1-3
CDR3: CASSKGQGAGNTIYF
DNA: TGTGCCAGTAGCAAGGGACAGGGGGCGGGAAACACCATATATTTT

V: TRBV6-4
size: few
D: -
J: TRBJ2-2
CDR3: CASSDREAGELFF
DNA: TGTGCCAGCAGTGACCGTGAGGCCGGGGAGCTGTTTTTT

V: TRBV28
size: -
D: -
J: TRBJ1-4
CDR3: CATGRLATNEKLFF
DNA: TGTGCCACCGGAAGACTTGCAACTAATGAAAAACTGTTTTTT

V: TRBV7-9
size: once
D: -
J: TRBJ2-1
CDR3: CASSLRVAYNEQFF
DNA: TGTGCCAGCAGCTTGAGGGTAGCCTACAATGAGCAGTTCTTC

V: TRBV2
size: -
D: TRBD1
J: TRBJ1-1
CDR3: CASRDDREATEAFF
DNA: TGTGCCAGCAGAGACGACAGGGAAGCTACTGAAGCTTTCTTT

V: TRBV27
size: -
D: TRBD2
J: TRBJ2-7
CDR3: CASSPGLAYEQYF
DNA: TGTGCCAGCAGTCCGGGACTAGCCTACGAGCAGTACTTC

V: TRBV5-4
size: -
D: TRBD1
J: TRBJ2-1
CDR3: CASSLYTGDYNEQFF
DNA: TGTGCCAGCAGCTTGTATACAGGGGACTACAATGAGCAGTTCTTC

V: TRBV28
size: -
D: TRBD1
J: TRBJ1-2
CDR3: CASSSLGQGYGYTF
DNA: TGTGCCAGCAGTTCCCTAGGACAGGGTTATGGCTACACCTTC

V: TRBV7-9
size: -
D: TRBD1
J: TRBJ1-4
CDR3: CASNHGTANEKLFF
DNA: TGTGCCAGCAACCACGGGACAGCTAATGAAAAACTGTTTTTT

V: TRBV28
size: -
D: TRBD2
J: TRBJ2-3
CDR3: CASRRTSGEGGQYF
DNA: TGTGCCAGCAGAAGGACTAGCGGTGAGGGGGGGCAGTATTTT

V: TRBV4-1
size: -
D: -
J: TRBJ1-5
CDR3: CASSQSPTVGGGNQPQHF
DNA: TGCGCCAGCAGCCAATCTCCTACCGTTGGAGGCGGCAATCAGCCCCAGCATTTT

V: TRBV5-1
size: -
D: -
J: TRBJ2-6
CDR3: CASSFRRAVIIGQPPNVLTF
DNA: TGCGCCAGCAGCTTTCGGCGGGCCGTAATAATAGGACAGCCTCCCAACGTCCTGACTTTC

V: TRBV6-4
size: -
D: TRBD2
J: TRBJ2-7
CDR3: CASSAPGLAGGPNRYEQYF
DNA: TGTGCCAGCAGTGCGCCGGGACTAGCGGGAGGGCCGAATCGCTACGAGCAGTACTTC

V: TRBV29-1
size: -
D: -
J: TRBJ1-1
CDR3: CSVERENTEAFF
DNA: TGCAGCGTTGAGAGGGAGAACACTGAAGCTTTCTTT

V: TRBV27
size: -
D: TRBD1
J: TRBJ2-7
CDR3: CASSINRGRLDEQYF
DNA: TGTGCCAGCAGTATTAACAGGGGGCGCCTCGACGAGCAGTACTTC

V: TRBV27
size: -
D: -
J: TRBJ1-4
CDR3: CASSFTGYDEKLFF
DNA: TGTGCCAGCAGCTTTACAGGGTACGACGAAAAACTGTTTTTT

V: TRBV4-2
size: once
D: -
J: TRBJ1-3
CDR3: CASSQGQAGAGNTIYF
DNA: TGTGCCAGCAGCCAAGGACAGGCGGGGGCAGGAAACACCATATATTTT

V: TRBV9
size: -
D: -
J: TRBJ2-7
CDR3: CASSVGGSGNYEQYF
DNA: TGTGCCAGCAGCGTAGGGGGTAGCGGAAACTACGAGCAGTACTTC

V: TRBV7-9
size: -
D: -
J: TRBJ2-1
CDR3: CASSAVGWGDNEQFF
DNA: TGTGCCAGCAGCGCCGTTGGTTGGGGGGACAATGAGCAGTTCTTC

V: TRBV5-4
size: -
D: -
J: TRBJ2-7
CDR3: CASSLFSYEQYF
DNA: TGTGCCAGCAGCTTGTTTAGCTACGAGCAGTACTTC

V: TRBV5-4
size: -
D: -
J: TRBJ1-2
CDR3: CASSGRRVDYGYTF
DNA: TGTGCCAGCAGCGGAAGGAGGGTCGACTATGGCTACACCTTC